The 27 T cell receptor beta chains below come from one sample, sequenced in a study of cytomegalovirus exposure and HLA in healthy donors. TCRdb's copy holds only in-frame clones and misses some; the assay was immunoSEQ multiplex PCR. The sample shows 200,000 to 250,000 clones, over 65% of them seen only once. Input material: PBMCs. The origin of the receptors is a woman aged 18-35 years in good health and CMV-seronegative.

V gene TRBV7-6 combines with J gene TRBJ2-5; 8 nucleotides line up with TRBD1. The junction had 3 bases not matched to a gene; V was cut back by 1 base and J by 5 bases. This CDR3 region has 14 residues. Germline CDR1 SGHVS, CDR2 FNYEAQ. The DNA for the CDR3 is TGTGCCAGCAGCTTAGGGACAGGGTTGGAGACCCAGTACTTC. Protein product: CASSLGTGLETQYF.

V and J are TRBV18 and TRBJ2-1; perhaps TRBD2 as D (5 bases). The CDR3 is 14 amino acids. V gave up 0 bases and J gave up 8 bases, with 11 bases separating them. Germline CDR1 KGHSH, CDR2 LQKENI. CDR3 coding DNA: TGTGCCAGCTCACCACCGTCCAAGAGGGATGAGCAGTTCTTC. This codes for CASSPPSKRDEQFF. Together with reference TRBV18 and TRBJ2-1, the CDR3 gives the full variable domain: NAGVMQNPRHLVRRRGQEARLRCSPMKGHSHVYWYRQLPEEGLKFMVYLQKENIIDESGMPKERFSAEFPKEGPSILRIQQVVRGDSAAYFCASSPPSKRDEQFFGPGTRLTVL.

In this sample, this clone turned up a few times. V usage is TRBV6-6 and J usage is TRBJ1-5; D is unclear. The CDR3 totals 10 residues. The V gene lost 8 bases and the J gene lost 5 bases, with 4 bases spanning the gap. Germline CDR1 MNHNY, CDR2 SVGAGI (reference sequence). CDR3 sequence reads: CASGDQPQHF. The CDR3 nucleotides read TGTGCCAGCGGGGATCAGCCCCAGCATTTT.

The chain has TRBV5-4 and TRBJ1-2; no clear D gene. Germline CDR1 and CDR2: SGHNT and YYREEE (reference sequence). The germline V and J ends were trimmed by 2 bases and 2 bases, with 7 bases remaining between them. The CDR3 totals 13 residues. In nucleotides, the CDR3 is TGTGCCAGCAGCTTCGGAGAAAACTATGGCTACACCTTC. Residues: CASSFGENYGYTF.

A note on this clone: One end of the junction varies from germline; a read error may be responsible. This chain connects TRBV29-1 to TRBJ1-1; D ambiguous. The CDR3 is 12 amino acids. Germline lookup yields CDR1 SQVTM and CDR2 ANQGSEA. CDR3 DNA: TGCAGCGTTCAAGAAAATACGGTGTCGGCTTTCTTT. Its protein is CSVQENTVSAFF.

The CDR3 coding sequence is TGTGCCTGGAGGGTAGGGGGCCAATCCTATAATTCACCCCTCCACTTT. This translates into CAWRVGGQSYNSPLHF. This rearrangement joins TRBV30 to TRBJ1-6; TRBD1 aligns across 7 bases. There are 16 residues in the CDR3. The germline CDR1 and CDR2 sequences are GTSNPN and SVGIG (reference sequence). V trimming: 3 bases; J trimming: 1 base; junction bases outside the gene matches: 6.

The chain links TRBV7-2 to TRBJ1-1; possibly TRBD1 for D (6 bases). The V end lost 5 bases, the J end lost 1 base, and 8 bases lay between the germline ends. Germline lookup yields CDR1 SGHTA and CDR2 FQGNSA. This CDR3 has 13 amino acids. CDR3 bases: TGTGCCAGCAGCCGGGACAAGAACACTGAAGCTTTCTTT. Residues: CASSRDKNTEAFF.

The chain employs TRBV9 and TRBJ2-3; 10 positions match TRBD2. This CDR3 region has 18 residues. Germline CDR1 is SGDLS and CDR2 is YYNGEE. The V segment lost 2 bases and the J segment 4 bases; nucleotides outside the gene matches: 13. CDR3 nucleotide sequence: TGTGCCAGCAGCGTCGCTAGAGGGAGCGGGGGGGCCTCAGATACGCAGTATTTT. Its protein product is CASSVARGSGGASDTQYF.

This sequence joins TRBV5-6 and TRBJ1-2, with D unresolved. This CDR3 has 14 amino acids. Germline CDR1 and CDR2: SGHDT and YYEEEE. The V gene lost 0 bases and the J gene lost 2 bases, with 8 bases spanning the gap. The CDR3 nucleotides are TGTGCCAGCAGCTTGGTGTCGAAGAACTATGGCTACACCTTC. This translates into CASSLVSKNYGYTF.

About this clone itself: Germline and junction disagree at one end, which may indicate a read error. The rearrangement joins TRBV5-1 to TRBJ2-7; D possibly matches TRBD1 or TRBD2 (5 bases each). The CDR3 totals 16 residues. Germline V lookup: CDR1 SGHRS, CDR2 YFSETQ. CDR3: CASSLAPRDRPYEQYF. The CDR3 region has the DNA TGCGCCAGCAGCTTGGCCCCCCGGGACCGACCCTACGAGCAGTACTTT. Full variable domain (rest looked up from reference TRBV5-1 and TRBJ2-7): KAGVTQTPRYLIKTRGQQVTLSCSPISGHRSVSWYQQTPGQGLQFLFEYFSETQRNKGNFPGRFSGRQFSNSRSEMNVSTLELGDSALYLCASSLAPRDRPYEQYFGPGTRLTVT.

Details on this clone: This same CDR3 is encoded by further DNA sequences in the sample. The V call is TRBV2, the J call TRBJ2-7, with D maybe TRBD1 (5 bases). V lost 6 bases to trimming and J lost 2 bases, with 11 bases between them. The CDR3 has 13 amino acids. Germline V gene data show CDR1 as SNHLY and CDR2 as FYNNEI. The CDR3 here is CASSVTGTYEQYF. For the CDR3, the DNA is TGTGCCAGCAGCGTCACAGGTACCTACGAGCAGTACTTC.

This clone turned up a few times. The V gene is TRBV28, the J gene TRBJ1-2; D is ambiguous. Trimming left V 10 bases short and J 8 bases short, with 14 bases between. Germline values: CDR1 MDHEN, CDR2 SYDVKM. This CDR3 has 11 residues. The CDR3 DNA reads as TGTGCCACCAAGAACCGCAGCGGCTACACCTTC. The encoded protein is CATKNRSGYTF.

V and J are TRBV5-1 and TRBJ1-2; TRBD1 might be the D (5 bases). Germline CDR1 is SGHRS and CDR2 is YFSETQ. Between the trimmed V and J ends, which lost 1 base and 4 bases, there was a span of 8 bases. This CDR3 is 13 amino acids long. The CDR3 protein is CASSLTGVYGYTF. The CDR3 region has the DNA TGCGCCAGCAGCTTGACAGGCGTCTATGGCTACACCTTC.

The chain joins TRBV7-9 to TRBJ1-2, with 8 bases aligning to TRBD1. The CDR3 totals 13 residues. With 5 bases clipped from V and 5 bases from J, the junction kept 4 bases outside the gene matches. Per the germline V gene, CDR1 is SEHNR and CDR2 is FQNEAQ (reference sequence). The CDR3 nucleotides are TGTGCCAGCAGCGACAGGGGAGAGTATGGCTACACCTTC. Its protein product is CASSDRGEYGYTF.

The genes are TRBV10-1 and TRBJ2-1; 10 bases map to TRBD1. V was pared by 2 bases and J by 3 bases, with 1 base of the junction left unmatched. The V gene's germline CDR1 is WNHNN and CDR2 SYGVQD (reference sequence). The CDR3 consists of 15 residues. This chain's CDR3 is CASSEGQGGYNEQFF. DNA for the CDR3: TGCGCCAGCAGTGAGGGACAGGGGGGCTACAATGAGCAGTTCTTC.

The chain links TRBV2 to TRBJ1-2; 9 nucleotides agree with TRBD1. CDR3 length: 14 amino acids. CDR1 and CDR2 from the germline V gene are SNHLY and FYNNEI. The ends lost 9 bases at V and 3 bases at J; junction bases unmatched: 8. The CDR3 protein is CARSGTGIDYGYTF. The CDR3 DNA sequence: TGTGCCAGGTCCGGGACAGGGATTGACTATGGCTACACCTTC.

This clone was observed a handful of times. The chain combines TRBV5-1 with TRBJ2-2; D gene unclear. The CDR3 has 14 amino acids. The germline gives CDR1 SGHRS, CDR2 YFSETQ. V was pared by 0 bases and J by 6 bases, with 9 bases between. The CDR3 here is CASSLVQQAGELFF. The CDR3 DNA reads TGCGCCAGCAGCTTGGTACAGCAGGCCGGGGAGCTGTTTTTT. The variable domain in full, completed from reference TRBV5-1 and TRBJ2-2, reads KAGVTQTPRYLIKTRGQQVTLSCSPISGHRSVSWYQQTPGQGLQFLFEYFSETQRNKGNFPGRFSGRQFSNSRSEMNVSTLELGDSALYLCASSLVQQAGELFFGEGSRLTVL.

V usage is TRBV7-2 and J usage is TRBJ2-1; 8 bases are a match to TRBD2. This CDR3 is built from 14 residues. The junction had 6 bases not matched to a gene; V was cut back by 3 bases and J by 8 bases. Germline CDR1 is SGHTA and CDR2 is FQGNSA. The CDR3 sequence is CASSLAGGVDEQFF. CDR3 nucleotides: TGTGCCAGCAGCTTGGCGGGAGGTGTCGATGAGCAGTTCTTC.

The rearrangement joins TRBV27 to TRBJ2-1; TRBD2 matches 7 bases. Germline V gives CDR1 MNHEY, CDR2 SMNVEV (reference sequence). The length of the CDR3 is 12 residues. V lost 10 bases and J lost 7; bases outside the gene matches: 7. The CDR3, as DNA: TGTGCCACCAGGGTCGGGGGGAATGAGCAGTTCTTC. Amino acid sequence: CATRVGGNEQFF.

The rearrangement joins TRBV27 to TRBJ2-1; TRBD1 agrees at 8 bases. CDR1 MNHEY and CDR2 SMNVEV come from the germline V gene (reference sequence). The CDR3 is made up of 15 amino acids. The trim removed 7 bases at V and 3 bases at J, leaving 8 bases unmatched. The CDR3 DNA reads TGTGCCAGCATATCGTACAGGGGGGTCTACAATGAGCAGTTCTTC. Its protein is CASISYRGVYNEQFF.

The rearrangement links TRBV5-1 to TRBJ1-2; the D is unclear. Trimming removed 2 bases from V and 1 base from J, with 9 bases in between. In germline, CDR1 is SGHRS, CDR2 YFSETQ. The CDR3 loop spans 14 amino acids. The CDR3 DNA reads TGCGCCAGCAGCTTAGGAAATATTAACTATGGCTACACCTTC. Its translation is CASSLGNINYGYTF.

A remark on this clone: Distinct nucleotide sequences in the sample also encode this CDR3. The V and J genes are TRBV6-5 and TRBJ1-5, with D hard to call. Trimming left V 5 bases short and J 0 bases short, with 11 bases between. Germline CDR1 MNHEY, CDR2 SVGAGI. The length of the CDR3 is 15 residues. Here the CDR3 DNA reads TGTGCCAGCAGTCCCACCGGTTATAGCAATCAGCCCCAGCATTTT. It codes for CASSPTGYSNQPQHF.

This clone was observed a few times. The V call is TRBV11-2, the J call TRBJ2-7; TRBD1 agrees at 9 bases. The germline V gene has CDR1 SGHAT and CDR2 FQNNGV. J gave up 3 bases and V 4 bases, and 4 bases lay outside the gene matches. The CDR3 length is 14 residues. The DNA of the CDR3 is TGTGCCAGCAGCTCCGGACAGGGGCGCTACGAGCAGTACTTC. It codes for CASSSGQGRYEQYF.

This clone was seen a handful of times. CDR3 bases: TGCGCCAGCAGCTTGGCCCATATGGCTGGGGAGCTGTTTTTT. Protein product: CASSLAHMAGELFF. The rearrangement uses TRBV5-1 and TRBJ2-2; D remains unclear. Germline CDR1 is SGHRS and CDR2 is YFSETQ. The CDR3 runs to 14 residues. The V end lost 0 bases, the J end lost 8 bases, and 11 bases lay between the germline ends.

This rearrangement joins TRBV2 to TRBJ2-2; either TRBD1 or TRBD2 may supply D (5 bases each). Per germline, CDR1 SNHLY and CDR2 FYNNEI. The CDR3 is made up of 14 amino acids. The V and J ends lost 6 bases and 6 bases respectively, with 14 bases between them. CDR3 protein: CASSGTLGAGELFF. DNA of the CDR3: TGTGCCAGCAGCGGGACCCTTGGGGCCGGGGAGCTGTTTTTT.

This sequence joins TRBV5-4 and TRBJ2-2; perhaps TRBD1 as D (5 bases). V dropped 4 bases and J dropped 2 bases, with 9 bases sitting between them. The CDR3 totals 14 residues. Germline V gives CDR1 SGHNT, CDR2 YYREEE (reference sequence). The CDR3 nucleotides are TGTGCCAGCAGCCGTGACAGAAACACCGGGGAGCTGTTTTTT. Protein sequence: CASSRDRNTGELFF.

This clone was seen only once. The chain uses TRBV2 and TRBJ2-5; tentatively, D is TRBD2 (6 bases). The CDR3 totals 13 residues. CDR1 is SNHLY and CDR2 is FYNNEI in the germline V gene. With 7 bases removed from V and 2 bases from J, the gap between germline ends came to 11 bases. The CDR3: CASNRREQETQYF. The CDR3 coding sequence is TGTGCCAGCAACCGGAGGGAGCAAGAGACCCAGTACTTC.